The sequence of this T cell receptor beta chain was determined in a study of CD8 T cells in ankylosing spondylitis. With 0 bases removed from V and 6 bases from J, the gap between germline ends came to 8 bases. This CDR3 spans 13 amino acids. TCRdb passed the 5' RACE reads through MiXCR, listing each CDR3 protein once. Of 200,000 to 300,000 distinct CDR3 sequences in the sample, approximately 9% were seen once. The sample holds many counts of this clonotype. The rearrangement links TRBV12-3 or TRBV12-4 to TRBJ1-1, with D uncertain. Sequencing was carried out using blood, either unsorted or a sorted T cell fraction (not recorded which). The sequence came from a male donor with ankylosing spondylitis or in good health (not recorded which). The CDR3 nucleotides are TGTGCCAGCAGTTTAGCCTTCGACGCTGAAGCTTTCTTT. This gives the protein CASSLAFDAEAFF.